These T cell receptor beta chains were read from a single sample in a study of human T cells and chemical hapten exposure. TCRdb reprocessed the 5' RACE reads via MiXCR and lists one record per CDR3 protein. Of more than 140,000 distinct CDR3 sequences listed, 4.1% are singletons. Every receptor here comes from a female donor in good health. Both conserved end residues are part of each CDR3. Fields, in order: D gene, J gene, clone size, V gene, CDR3 DNA, CDR3 protein. The D gene is left open where the match is weak. A row's size may be missing; if present it is once, few, many or a size class.

- TRBJ2-5 many TRBV29-1 TGCAGCGCCGGGCAGGAGTACCAAGAGACCCAGTACTTC CSAGQEYQETQYF
- TRBJ2-7 many TRBV4-2 TGTGCCAGCAGCCAAGAGGCACGGACCTACGAGCAGTACTTC CASSQEARTYEQYF
- TRBJ1-2 many TRBV29-1 TGCAGCGTTGATGGGGGGAATCGGTATGGCTACACCTTC CSVDGGNRYGYTF
TRBD1 TRBJ2-7 few TRBV25-1 TGTGCCAGCAGTGGGGCAGGGACAGGGAGAGGTGAGCAGTACTTC CASSGAGTGRGEQYF
- TRBJ2-2 many TRBV24-1 TGTGCCACCAGTGATCCGGGGACCCAAAGGGGCACCGGGGAGCTGTTTTTT CATSDPGTQRGTGELFF
- TRBJ2-3 many TRBV6-2/TRBV6-3 TGTGCCAGCAACCTCCAGGGGTATGCGACAGATACGCAGTATTTT CASNLQGYATDTQYF
- TRBJ1-1 many TRBV6-2/TRBV6-3 TGTGCCAGCAGTTACGGGGGCACTGAAGCTTTCTTT CASSYGGTEAFF
- TRBJ2-1 many TRBV7-3 TGTGCCAGCAGCTTATGGTTTAGGGCAGGCAATGAGCAGTTCTTC CASSLWFRAGNEQFF
TRBD2 TRBJ2-3 many TRBV7-3 TGTGCCAGCAGCTTTACTAGCGGGGGGGGAGTGGGAGATACGCAGTATTTT CASSFTSGGGVGDTQYF
- TRBJ1-2 many TRBV29-1 TGCAGCGTTGAAGACGTAGTCAGAGCTAACTATGGCTACACCTTC CSVEDVVRANYGYTF
TRBD2 TRBJ2-2 many TRBV7-2 TGTGCCAGCACCCGGGGGGCTAGCGGGGGTTCTGGGGAGCTGTTTTTT CASTRGASGGSGELFF
TRBD2 TRBJ2-1 many TRBV7-2 TGTGCCAGCAGCTTAGTACCTAGCGGGGGGGCGAATGAGCAGTTCTTC CASSLVPSGGANEQFF
TRBD1 TRBJ2-3 many TRBV11-2 TGTGCCAGCAGCTTGGGCCCGGGACAGGGGTCAGATACGCAGTATTTT CASSLGPGQGSDTQYF
TRBD1 TRBJ1-2 many TRBV27 TGTGCCAGCAGGGGACAGGGATCTAACTATGGCTACACCTTC CASRGQGSNYGYTF
- TRBJ2-3 many TRBV5-5 TGTGCCAGCAGCCAACTGACCGGGAGTCCCACAGATACGCAGTATTTT CASSQLTGSPTDTQYF
- TRBJ2-1 many TRBV7-9 TGTGCCAGCAGCTTAGTGGTGGACACCTACAATGAGCAGTTCTTC CASSLVVDTYNEQFF
- TRBJ2-5 many TRBV7-8 TGTGCCAGCAGCTTAAGGGGGGGGATATACCAAGAGACCCAGTACTTC CASSLRGGIYQETQYF
- TRBJ1-6 many TRBV7-2 TGTGCCAGCAGCTTACCCCCATATAATTCACCCCTCCACTTT CASSLPPYNSPLHF
- TRBJ1-1 many TRBV6-6 TGTGCCAGCAGTTATCCCGGGAACACTGAAGCTTTCTTT CASSYPGNTEAFF
- TRBJ1-4 many TRBV28 TGTGCCAGCAGTCTGGGAGGCACTAATGAAAAACTGTTTTTT CASSLGGTNEKLFF
- TRBJ1-3 many TRBV4-2 TGTGCCAGCAGCCTATCTCGTGGGTCTACCTCTGGAAACACCATATATTTT CASSLSRGSTSGNTIYF
TRBD1 TRBJ2-3 few TRBV12-3/TRBV12-4 TGTGCCAGCAGTTTATGGGGACAGGAATACACAGATACGCAGTATTTT CASSLWGQEYTDTQYF
- TRBJ1-5 many TRBV6-6 TGTGCCAGCAAAGGACAGCCTAATCAGCCCCAGCATTTT CASKGQPNQPQHF
- TRBJ1-1 many TRBV2 TGTGCCAGCCACAGAGGGGAGAACACTGAAGCTTTCTTT CASHRGENTEAFF
- TRBJ2-7 many TRBV6-5 TGTGCCAGCAGCCCAGGGACCCAGGGGGAGCAGTACTTC CASSPGTQGEQYF
- TRBJ1-5 many TRBV27 TGTGCCAGCAGTTTAATCAGCAATCAGCCCCAGCATTTT CASSLISNQPQHF
TRBD1 TRBJ2-3 many TRBV6-1 TGTGCCACGCAGGACAGGGAGGCAGATACGCAGTATTTT CATQDREADTQYF
TRBD1 TRBJ2-2 many TRBV12-3/TRBV12-4 TGTGCCAGCAGTTTTTTAGACAGGGTATACACCGGGGAGCTGTTTTTT CASSFLDRVYTGELFF
- TRBJ2-5 many TRBV7-8 TGTGCCAGCAGCTTAGCGGGCAATGAGATAGAGACCCAGTACTTC CASSLAGNEIETQYF
TRBD2 TRBJ2-3 many TRBV20-1 TGCAGTGCCCCCCCCCCGGGAGGAGATACGCAGTATTTT CSAPPPGGDTQYF
- TRBJ2-3 many TRBV7-3 TGTGCCAGCAGCTTAATAGGGAACACAGATACGCAGTATTTT CASSLIGNTDTQYF
- TRBJ1-1 few TRBV29-1 TGCAGCGTTGTTATTGTCCCTGAAGCTTTCTTT CSVVIVPEAFF
- TRBJ2-3 many TRBV20-1 TGCAGTGCTCACGGGGGCCCGAGCACAGATACGCAGTATTTT CSAHGGPSTDTQYF
- TRBJ2-7 many TRBV10-3 TGTGCCATCAGGCCCGACTACGAGCAGTACTTC CAIRPDYEQYF
TRBD1 TRBJ2-3 - TRBV6-5 TGTGCCAGCAGTTCCCCAGGGGGCGTCACAGATACGCAGTATTTT CASSSPGGVTDTQYF
- TRBJ2-5 many TRBV10-3 TGTGCCATCAGTGAGTCGACTCGAGAGACCCAGTACTTC CAISESTRETQYF
- TRBJ2-3 many TRBV10-3 TGTGCCATCAAGGGCAGGGTGGCAGATACGCAGTATTTT CAIKGRVADTQYF
TRBD1 TRBJ2-4 - TRBV20-1 TGCAGTGCTTACTTCTCCGGGACAGGGTCCCAGTACTTC CSAYFSGTGSQYF
- TRBJ1-1 few TRBV7-2 TGTGCCAGCAGCTTAGGAGAGGGGAACACTGAAGCTTTCTTT CASSLGEGNTEAFF
- TRBJ2-7 many TRBV6-5 TGTGCCAGCACCCGGACAGGGAGGGCCTACGAGCAGTACTTC CASTRTGRAYEQYF
- TRBJ1-5 many TRBV3-1 TGTGCCAGCAGCCAAGAGGCAGAGCCCCAGCATTTT CASSQEAEPQHF
- TRBJ1-1 many TRBV10-3 TGTGCCGTCACGGGTGAGGGTTACACTGAAGCTTTCTTT CAVTGEGYTEAFF
- TRBJ2-2 many TRBV9 TGTGCCAGCAGCGTAGCTGCGGGCCCGAACACCGGGGAGCTGTTTTTT CASSVAAGPNTGELFF
- TRBJ1-3 many TRBV9 TGTGCCAGCAGCTCCCCCCGCGGGGACTCTGGAAACACCATATATTTT CASSSPRGDSGNTIYF
TRBD2 TRBJ2-7 many TRBV10-3 TGTGCCATCAGTCGTGCTAGCGGGGACTACGAGCAGTACTTC CAISRASGDYEQYF
- TRBJ1-1 - TRBV20-1 TGCAGTGCTAATCCGGACAGCAACACTGAAGCTTTCTTT CSANPDSNTEAFF